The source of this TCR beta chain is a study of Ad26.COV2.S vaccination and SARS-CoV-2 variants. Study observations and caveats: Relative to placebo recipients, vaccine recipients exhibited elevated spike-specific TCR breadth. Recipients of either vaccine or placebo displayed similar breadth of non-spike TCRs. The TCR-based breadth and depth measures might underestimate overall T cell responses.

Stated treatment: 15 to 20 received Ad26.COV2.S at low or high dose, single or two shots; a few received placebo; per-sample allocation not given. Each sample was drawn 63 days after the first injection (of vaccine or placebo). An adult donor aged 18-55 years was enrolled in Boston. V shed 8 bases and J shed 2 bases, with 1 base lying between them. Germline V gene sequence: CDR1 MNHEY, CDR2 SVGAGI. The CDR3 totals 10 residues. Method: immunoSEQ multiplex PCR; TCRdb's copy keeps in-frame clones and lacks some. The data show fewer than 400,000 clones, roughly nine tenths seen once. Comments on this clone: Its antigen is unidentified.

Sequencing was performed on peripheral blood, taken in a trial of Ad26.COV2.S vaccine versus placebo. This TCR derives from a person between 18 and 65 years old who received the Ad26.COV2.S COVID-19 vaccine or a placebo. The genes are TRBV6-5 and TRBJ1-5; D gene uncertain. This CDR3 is CASGNQPQHF. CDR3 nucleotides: TGTGCCAGCGGCAATCAGCCCCAGCATTTT.